This note documents a single T cell receptor (beta chain) sequence. No antigen is known for it. In germline, CDR1 is SNHLY, CDR2 FYNNEI. The CDR3 is made up of 19 amino acids. V shed 4 bases and J shed 0 bases, with 19 bases lying between them. MiXCR was run by TCRdb on the reads, yielding one entry per CDR3 protein. The sample contains about half a million distinct CDR3 sequences, about 33% of which appear only once. This record comes from a study of T cell repertoires in cytomegalovirus infection. Study background: Both a matching HLA type and CMV infection were indicated by public TCR beta signatures.

This clonotype was obtained from a human donor in good health (CMV status not recorded). Some clones in this sample may be carry-over from other donors' samples. This chain links TRBV2 with TRBJ2-6; D unclear. The sequencing used cultured PBMCs, collected from culture after CMV antigen stimulation. The CDR3 region is CASSVSQTRLSSGANVLTF. DNA for the CDR3: TGTGCCAGCAGTGTTTCTCAGACAAGACTTTCCTCTGGGGCCAACGTCCTGACTTTC.